The source of this T cell receptor (beta chain) is a study of T cell repertoires in cytomegalovirus infection. MiXCR, run by TCRdb on the reads, gives a single entry per CDR3 protein. The sample shows under 200,000 distinct CDR3 sequences, roughly 9.8% of them seen only once. This clonotype was observed at least ten times. V was cut by 0 bases and J by 0 bases, with 11 bases left in between. The CDR3 sequence is 16 residues long. Germline V gene sequence: CDR1 LGHNA, CDR2 YSLEER. The clonotype was recovered from a human donor in good health (CMV status not recorded). Some clones in this sample may be carry-over from other donors' samples. V and J are TRBV4-3 and TRBJ1-2; no clear D. The sequencing input was PBMCs. CDR3 loop: CASSQDWAVANYGYTF. CDR3 nucleotide sequence: TGCGCCAGCAGCCAAGATTGGGCGGTTGCTAACTATGGCTACACCTTC.